This T cell receptor beta chain was recorded in a study of blood T cell repertoires in COVID-19. Study-level information: The United States, Italy and Spain provided the acute and convalescent COVID-19 samples. The cDNA or gDNA used as material had been derived from T cells, B-cell-depleted T cells, or PBMCs.

As handled by the study authors: Cell counts per sample came from amplifying reference gene primers. TCRdb's copy holds only in-frame clones and misses some; the assay was immunoSEQ multiplex PCR. V, J and clone size reflect that table, while D and trimming were determined from the DNA. The profile shows approximately 46,000 clones, around four fifths of them singletons. This clonotype was obtained from a human donor in a cohort sampled during active COVID-19. Sequencing was carried out using peripheral blood.

The CDR3 region has the DNA TGTGCCAGCAGCAAAGTAGGGACAGGGAGGGGGTACACTGAAGCTTTCTTT. Translated, it gives CASSKVGTGRGYTEAFF. The J gene is TRBJ1-1, the V gene TRBV21-1; the table's D call TRBD1 went unverified against the DNA. TRBV21-1 is listed as a pseudogene. The CDR3 is made up of 17 amino acids.